This T cell receptor (beta chain) derives from a study of cytomegalovirus exposure and HLA in healthy donors. On the study more broadly: Earlier findings included more than 95 million unique TCR beta sequences obtained from about 170 million T cells. General study results and limits: An analysis that came later showed most CMV-associated TCR beta chains appearing HLA-restricted.

On this clone itself: The target antigen is unknown.

CDR1 SEHNR and CDR2 FQNEAQ come from the germline V gene (reference sequence). The V and J ends lost 1 base and 6 bases respectively, with 10 bases between them. CDR3 size: 15 residues. PCR primers comprised 60 Vbeta and 13 Jbeta primers. Using immunoSEQ multiplex PCR, the repertoire was profiled, and TCRdb retains in-frame clones only, with some absent. The table has some 50,000 clones, 70% to 85% seen once. The V and J genes are TRBV7-9 and TRBJ1-6; possibly TRBD1 for D (5 bases). This receptor was taken from a woman in her forties or fifties in good health and CMV-seropositive. The sample consisted of PBMCs. This CDR3 is CASSLGSGGNSPLHF. CDR3 bases: TGTGCCAGCAGCTTAGGGAGCGGGGGTAATTCACCCCTCCACTTT.